One sample yielded the 19 T cell receptor beta chains listed below, sequenced in a study of a mutant IDH1 vaccine in newly diagnosed glioma (dated by TCRdb to the early 2020s). The intended sense of this specimen's time point label: baseline, week 1 (first vaccination visit). The treatment or condition label, as the study defines it: pre-vaccination baseline after standard-of-care therapy. Library prep was done by the immunoSEQ multiplex PCR assay. TCRdb carries this immuneACCESS record with in-frame sequences only. Its versions omit some clonotypes, under half of them owing to an unresolved V gene in the studies checked, with the rest unexplained. The sample data list 30,000 to 40,000 clones, and around 78% of these were observed just once. The ten largest account for 7% to 10% of the sample. The sample here was PBMCs, taken from a glioma patient treated with radiotherapy, temozolomide or both. These receptor sequences come from a man aged 35 to 55 with glioma. Some clones in this sample may be carry-over from other donors' samples.

This chain uses TRBV6-6 with TRBJ1-3, with D hard to call. Per germline, CDR1 MNHNY and CDR2 SVGAGI (reference sequence). CDR3 length equals 14 residues. The V end was cut by 4 bases, the J end by 2 bases, with 9 bases between. CDR3 amino acids: CASSFPPPGNTIYF. The CDR3 nucleotides are TGTGCCAGCAGTTTCCCTCCCCCTGGAAACACCATATATTTT.

CDR3 in amino acids: CASSPGSSGNTIYF. CDR3 nucleotides: TGCGCCAGCAGCCCTGGGAGTAGTGGAAACACCATATATTTT. The chain employs TRBV5-1 and TRBJ1-3; D unresolved. This CDR3 contains 14 residues. The V end lost 4 bases, the J end lost 3 bases, and 11 bases lay between the germline ends. Germline CDR1 reads SGHRS; CDR2 reads YFSETQ.

This chain joins TRBV7-7 and TRBJ2-7; D is unclear. V was pared by 1 base and J by 0 bases, with 10 bases between. In germline, CDR1 is SSHAT, CDR2 FNYEAQ (reference sequence). This CDR3 has 15 residues. The chain's CDR3 is CASSLGSEASYEQYF. CDR3 DNA sequence: TGTGCCAGCAGCTTAGGATCCGAGGCCTCCTACGAGCAGTACTTC.

This clone was seen only a few times. The chain recombines TRBV5-1 with TRBJ2-3; 8 bases map to TRBD2. J was trimmed by 0 bases and V by 0 bases; bases with no gene match: 9. The germline CDR1 and CDR2 sequences are SGHRS and YFSETQ. The CDR3 totals 18 residues. The CDR3 sequence: CASSLVSGGFTSTDTQYF. In DNA form, the CDR3 reads TGCGCCAGCAGCTTGGTCAGCGGGGGCTTCACTAGCACAGATACGCAGTATTTT.

The chain is built from TRBV5-1 and TRBJ1-2; 9 nucleotides agree with TRBD1. Trimming took 4 bases from V and 6 from J; bases not matched to a gene: 13. The CDR3 consists of 16 residues. Germline CDR1 SGHRS, CDR2 YFSETQ. The CDR3 DNA reads TGCGCCAGCAGCCCTCAACTTACCGGGACAGGGAATGGCTACACCTTC. It specifies CASSPQLTGTGNGYTF.

This rearrangement joins TRBV6-6 to TRBJ2-4, with D possibly TRBD2 on 5 matching bases. The CDR3 runs to 15 residues. Trimming shortened V by 7 bases and J by 8 bases, and 21 bases separated the two germline ends. Germline CDR1 is MNHNY and CDR2 is SVGAGI (reference sequence). The CDR3 DNA reads as TGTGCCAGCACCAGCGGTGAGGATTTGAGTGACATTCAGTACTTC. Its translation: CASTSGEDLSDIQYF.

In this sample, this clone turned up once. The genes are TRBV2 and TRBJ1-1; TRBD1 agrees at 7 bases. The V segment lost 6 bases and the J segment 4 bases; nucleotides outside the gene matches: 2. This CDR3 is built from 12 residues. Germline CDR1 is SNHLY and CDR2 is FYNNEI. CDR3 DNA: TGTGCCAGCAGGACAGGGCCCACTGAAGCTTTCTTT. Its protein product is CASRTGPTEAFF.

The V gene is TRBV4-1, the J gene TRBJ2-2, with D possibly matching TRBD2 (6 bases). Trimming stripped 6 bases from V and 2 bases from J, with 22 bases between. The germline CDR1 and CDR2 sequences are MGHRA and YSYEKL. The CDR3 totals 18 residues. DNA for the CDR3: TGCGCCAGCAGATCCGGGGCCCTAGCGTCGGTAAACACCGGGGAGCTGTTTTTT. Translation: CASRSGALASVNTGELFF.

The chain uses TRBV25-1 and TRBJ1-4; tentatively, D is TRBD1 (5 bases). The CDR3 has 16 amino acids. The germline V and J ends were trimmed by 1 base and 3 bases, with 12 bases remaining between them. Germline V gives CDR1 MGHDK, CDR2 SYGVNS. CDR3 sequence: CASSESGGEANEKLFF. CDR3 nucleotide sequence: TGTGCCAGCAGTGAATCCGGGGGGGAGGCTAATGAAAAACTGTTTTTT.

This rearrangement joins TRBV18 to TRBJ1-2; 7 bases line up with TRBD1. V trimming: 3 bases; J trimming: 4 bases; junction bases outside the gene matches: 11. The CDR3 runs 16 residues. The germline CDR1 and CDR2 sequences are KGHSH and LQKENI. For the CDR3, the DNA is TGTGCCAGCTCACCTCGATATACCGGGACAGTCTATGGCTACACCTTC. Translated, it gives CASSPRYTGTVYGYTF.

V usage is TRBV9 and J usage is TRBJ1-2; D perhaps matches TRBD1 (5 bases). The germline V gene has CDR1 SGDLS and CDR2 YYNGEE. The CDR3 covers 16 residues. Trimming removed 0 bases from V and 1 base from J, with 13 bases in between. The CDR3 sequence is CASSVDGAVDNYGYTF. CDR3 in DNA: TGTGCCAGCAGCGTAGATGGGGCGGTCGATAACTATGGCTACACCTTC.

This chain links TRBV1 with TRBJ1-5. TRBV1 is tagged as a pseudogene. The length of the CDR3 is 14 residues. The CDR3 DNA reads TGCACCAGCAGCCCGGGACTGCGCAATCAGCCCCAGCATTTT. Encoded protein: CTSSPGLRNQPQHF.

This clone was recorded only once. The gene calls are TRBV5-4 and TRBJ1-3, with a possible D match to TRBD1 (6 bases). CDR1 SGHNT and CDR2 YYREEE come from the germline V gene (reference sequence). V dropped 2 bases and J dropped 2 bases, with 11 bases sitting between them. The CDR3 loop spans 15 amino acids. CDR3: CASSFNRVAGNTIYF. The CDR3, as DNA: TGTGCCAGCAGCTTCAACAGGGTAGCTGGAAACACCATATATTTT.

This clone was counted between two and nine times. This chain uses TRBV30 with TRBJ1-1; D remains ambiguous. The CDR3 covers 13 residues. V lost 3 bases and J 1 base, leaving 9 bases between the germline ends. The germline V gene encodes CDR1 GTSNPN and CDR2 SVGIG (reference sequence). The CDR3 is CAWRGGWNTEAFF. In DNA, the CDR3 is TGTGCCTGGAGGGGTGGTTGGAACACTGAAGCTTTCTTT.

The sample holds a few counts of this clone. The V and J genes are TRBV5-1 and TRBJ2-7, with D perhaps given as TRBD1 or TRBD2 (6 bases each). This CDR3 has 14 amino acids. The V end lost 4 bases, the J end lost 3 bases, and 14 bases lay between the germline ends. Germline CDR1 is SGHRS and CDR2 is YFSETQ. This CDR3 reads CASSGGQGHYEQYF. For the CDR3, the DNA is TGCGCCAGCAGCGGGGGGCAGGGCCACTACGAGCAGTACTTC.

The chain employs TRBV2 and TRBJ2-3; 8 bases fit TRBD2. The germline V gene has CDR1 SNHLY and CDR2 FYNNEI. V lost 2 bases to trimming and J lost 3 bases; unmatched junction nucleotides: 4. There are 15 residues in the CDR3. As DNA, the CDR3 is TGTGCCAGCAGTGAATACGGGGGGGGGACAGATACGCAGTATTTT. Its protein product is CASSEYGGGTDTQYF. The whole variable domain, filled in from reference TRBV2 and TRBJ2-3, reads EPEVTQTPSHQVTQMGQEVILRCVPISNHLYFYWYRQILGQKVEFLVSFYNNEISEKSEIFDDQFSVERPDGSNFTLKIRSTKLEDSAMYFCASSEYGGGTDTQYFGPGTRLTVL.

The rearrangement links TRBV19 to TRBJ2-7; D is unresolved. This CDR3 region has 14 residues. The V gene's germline CDR1 is LNHDA and CDR2 SQIVND (reference sequence). V lost 6 bases to trimming and J lost 3 bases, with 15 bases between them. The chain's CDR3 is CASSHGRQNYEQYF. DNA for the CDR3: TGTGCCAGTAGCCACGGGCGGCAGAACTACGAGCAGTACTTC.

The rearrangement links TRBV10-3 to TRBJ1-2, with D tentatively TRBD1 (5 bases). In germline, CDR1 is ENHRY, CDR2 SYGVKD. V was cut by 6 bases and J by 3 bases, with 11 bases left in between. The CDR3 is made up of 13 amino acids. The CDR3 loop reads CAISSPRDYGYTF. The CDR3 nucleotides are TGTGCCATCAGCTCCCCCAGGGACTATGGCTACACCTTC.

The V and J genes are TRBV5-1 and TRBJ2-7; TRBD2 aligns across 10 bases. CDR3 length equals 15 residues. J lost 4 bases, V lost 3 bases, and 7 bases had no gene match. The germline gives CDR1 SGHRS, CDR2 YFSETQ. CDR3 coding DNA: TGCGCCAGCAGCTCTAGCGGGGGCGCACCGTACGAGCAGTACTTC. Translation gives CASSSSGGAPYEQYF.